The present TCR beta chain was sequenced within a study of Graves' ophthalmopathy and Graves' hyperthyroidism (dated by TCRdb to 2016 to 2018). With regard to the full study: Peripheral blood was collected at initial diagnosis, prior to any treatment. Following sampling, methimazole starting at 30 mg daily was administered to hyperthyroidism patients, and high-dose intravenous methylprednisolone was administered to ophthalmopathy patients. In total, some 140 blood samples were TCR-sequenced: 43 ophthalmopathy, about 75 hyperthyroidism and around 17 hyperthyroidism-to-ophthalmopathy patients. The study used signatures of the TCR beta repertoire to tell Graves' ophthalmopathy apart from Graves' hyperthyroidism and to predict which patients would progress to ophthalmopathy. The independent validation cohort included approximately 19 hyperthyroidism patients plus 17 patients who later progressed from hyperthyroidism to ophthalmopathy. In six hyperthyroidism patients, the T-cell repertoire of thyroid tissue was compared with the T-cell repertoire of blood. A discovery set of about a hundred patients (about 45 ophthalmopathy, about 55 stable hyperthyroidism) was enrolled to explore V-J signatures distinguishing ophthalmopathy from hyperthyroidism.

Trimming leaves V shorter by 6 bases and J shorter by 5 bases, with the junction holding 6 bases beyond the gene matches. CDR1 MNHEY and CDR2 SVGAGI were looked up in the germline V gene. The CDR3 runs 13 residues from the cysteine to the phenylalanine. The retained sequence is limited to the CDR3, 39 bases, with the frame set at the first base. Ophthalmopathy patients were characterized by moderately to severely active disease, a Clinical Activity Score of at least 3, a NOSPECS grade of at least 4, and a disease duration under 3 months. Anyone with other autoimmune diseases, uncontrolled infections, pregnancy or lactation was excluded from the study. Diagnosis relied on clinical symptoms, serum thyroxine, TRAb, thyroid ultrasound and orbital computed tomography. PBMCs were isolated from more than 9 ml of fresh peripheral blood by Ficoll-Paque density gradient centrifugation. Total RNA was extracted with Trizol reagent and quality-checked on an Agilent 2100 Bioanalyzer.

Summary of the overall study and its limitations: No statistical method was used to set the sample size in advance, and the investigators knew which group each participant was assigned to. In validation, the model predicted ophthalmopathy progression with about 64% sensitivity and about 77% specificity; more than ten predicted patients were CT-confirmed with GO in a median of roughly 6.8 months. Most of the expanded thyroid clonotypes with a frequency above 0.001 were also detected in blood, and it was suggested that the thyroid immune response may be reflected by blood repertoires. In cross-validation, the 13-signature model distinguished ophthalmopathy from stable hyperthyroidism with 85% to 90% sensitivity and around 81% specificity, and in the test set the corresponding values were about 80% and 75%.

This clonotype has at least ten counts. Its antigen is not yet known. One base away there is no much larger clone; base qualities are not given. For repertoire sequencing, the TCR beta CDR3 regions were amplified from RNA transcripts. HTBI primers and the Qiagen OneStep RT-PCR kit were used in a first-round RT-PCR, which was followed by a second-round multiplex PCR, size selection and purification. Sequencing of the libraries was carried out on an Illumina HiSeq2000 in paired-end mode with 100 bp reads. On the study's bioinformatics: SOAPnuke was used for read processing, and reads with adapters, uncalled bases, a mean Phred below 15, or no exact constant-primer or identifier match were discarded. High-quality paired reads were merged with COPE v1.2.5. Unique nucleotide sequences were defined as clonotypes and aligned to IMGT TRB V, D and J references using MiTCR v1.1. The analysis was limited to V-J combinations with a frequency above 0.0001, which together covered about 99% of the repertoires. For each V-J combination, a TCR clonal expansion and chaos score was defined as F50 clonal expansion divided by the chaos observed in the TCRdist matrix. Features were reduced by Welch's t-statistics and random forest to 10 to 15 V-J combinations, which fed a naive Bayes classifier. The similarity between thyroid and blood repertoires was quantified using the Morisita-Horn index. TCRdb redid the processing of the public reads, applying fastp at Q25 and MiXCR, and retained in-frame beta chains. Duplicate CDR3 protein sequences are folded into a single record with the most common DNA and genes. The V and J calls shown here were made by TCRdb, not taken from the authors' results. The sample has approximately 640,000 distinct CDR3 sequences on record, 35% to 45% of them singletons. The ten largest clones take up more than 2.5% of the sample.

Input material: peripheral blood. This receptor was obtained from an adult man with Graves' ophthalmopathy. The chain uses TRBV6-5 and TRBJ2-5; TRBD2 fits 7 bases in the junction. The DNA is TGTGCCAGCAGACCGACTAGCCTGGAGACCCAGTACTTC. The resulting protein is CASRPTSLETQYF.